A single sample is the source of the 30 T cell receptor beta chains below, sequenced in a study of glioma-infiltrating T cells after dendritic cell vaccination. The repertoire was sequenced with immunoSEQ multiplex PCR; TCRdb's copy has only in-frame clones and lacks some. The table lists about 64,000 clones, 80% to 85% of them singletons, with 9.2% in the top ten. Specimen: blood, collected before dendritic cell vaccination. Receptor source: a human donor with glioblastoma.

The V and J genes are TRBV7-2 and TRBJ2-3; 8 bases are a match to TRBD2. The V gene end was trimmed by 7 bases and the J gene end by 5 bases; junction bases not matched to a gene: 11. This CDR3 has 15 amino acids. Looked up from germline, CDR1 is SGHTA and CDR2 is FQGNSA. CDR3 residues: CASKGGGPGVDTQYF. Here the CDR3 DNA reads TGTGCCAGCAAAGGCGGGGGGCCGGGAGTAGATACGCAGTATTTT.

This clone is a singleton in its sample. The chain has TRBV11-2 and TRBJ2-7; D is perhaps TRBD1 (5 bases). Germline CDR1 and CDR2: SGHAT and FQNNGV. The CDR3 contains 15 residues. With 1 base removed from V and 3 bases from J, the gap between germline ends came to 13 bases. The CDR3 spells CASSLASGAFYEQYF. The CDR3 coding sequence is TGTGCCAGCAGCTTAGCTTCTGGGGCCTTCTACGAGCAGTACTTC.

This chain joins TRBV5-6 and TRBJ2-2, with a tentative D call TRBD1 (6 bases). V lost 3 bases and J lost 0, with 12 bases in between. The germline CDR1 and CDR2 sequences are SGHDT and YYEEEE. CDR3 length equals 16 residues. The CDR3 nucleotides are TGTGCCAGCAGCTGGGCCGGGACAACGAACACCGGGGAGCTGTTTTTT. This encodes CASSWAGTTNTGELFF.

The J gene is TRBJ2-5, the V gene TRBV5-1; D gene ambiguous. CDR3 length: 13 amino acids. CDR1 is SGHRS, CDR2 YFSETQ, per germline. Between the trimmed V and J ends, which lost 1 base and 1 base, there was a span of 5 bases. CDR3 loop: CASSLSSQETQYF. The CDR3 coding sequence is TGCGCCAGCAGCTTGTCTAGCCAAGAGACCCAGTACTTC. The full variable domain, its missing parts supplied by reference TRBV5-1 and TRBJ2-5, is KAGVTQTPRYLIKTRGQQVTLSCSPISGHRSVSWYQQTPGQGLQFLFEYFSETQRNKGNFPGRFSGRQFSNSRSEMNVSTLELGDSALYLCASSLSSQETQYFGPGTRLLVL.

The V and J genes are TRBV10-3 and TRBJ2-1, with 7 positions matching TRBD1. J gave up 5 bases and V 8 bases, and 9 bases lay outside the gene matches. Germline assignment: CDR1 ENHRY and CDR2 SYGVKD. CDR3 length equals 14 residues. The CDR3 DNA reads as TGTGCCATCTCCCAGGGACAGAAAGACAATGAGCAGTTCTTC. It codes for CAISQGQKDNEQFF.

This clone is termed medium-sized. This chain links TRBV9 with TRBJ2-3, with D possibly TRBD2 on 6 matching bases. The V gene lost 3 bases and the J gene lost 2 bases, with 10 bases spanning the gap. The CDR3 runs 14 residues. Per germline, CDR1 SGDLS and CDR2 YYNGEE. CDR3 sequence (DNA): TGTGCCAGCAGCGCCTGGGACTTCACAGATACGCAGTATTTT. The encoded protein is CASSAWDFTDTQYF.

The chain combines TRBV7-2 with TRBJ2-1, with D tentatively TRBD1 (5 bases). The germline V and J ends were trimmed by 6 bases and 7 bases, with 16 bases remaining between them. Per germline, CDR1 SGHTA and CDR2 FQGNSA. The CDR3 extends over 14 amino acids. CDR3 sequence reads: CASRTNYRFNEQFF. CDR3 DNA: TGTGCCAGCAGGACAAATTACAGGTTTAATGAGCAGTTCTTC.

J is TRBJ1-2 and V is TRBV19, with D perhaps TRBD1 (5 bases). In germline, CDR1 is LNHDA, CDR2 SQIVND (reference sequence). V was clipped by 5 bases and J by 4 bases, with 11 bases between them. CDR3 size: 13 residues. CDR3 region: CASSQQGGYGYTF. Here the CDR3 DNA reads TGTGCCAGTAGTCAGCAGGGTGGCTATGGCTACACCTTC.

This clone was observed a handful of times. The V gene is TRBV7-9, the J gene TRBJ1-6; 9 bases line up with TRBD1. CDR1 and CDR2 (germline): SEHNR, FQNEAQ (reference sequence). Trimming at V came to 1 base and at J to 5 bases, leaving 0 bases not matched to a gene. This CDR3 is 15 amino acids long. The CDR3 reads CASSLGTGDNSPLHF. DNA of the CDR3: TGTGCCAGCAGCTTAGGGACAGGGGATAATTCACCCCTCCACTTT.

The gene calls are TRBV6-5 and TRBJ2-7, with D possibly TRBD2 on 6 matching bases. V lost 11 bases, J lost 5 bases, and 13 bases lay in between. CDR3 size: 11 residues. Germline lookup yields CDR1 MNHEY and CDR2 SVGAGI. The CDR3, as DNA: TGTGCCGGAGGGGTAGGGCACGAGCAGTACTTC. This translates into CAGGVGHEQYF.

This chain connects TRBV28 to TRBJ2-5; 7 bases line up with TRBD1. The better agreement between TRBJ2-7 and the DNA end casts doubt on the J call. The CDR3 is 14 residues long. Germline loops: CDR1 MDHEN, CDR2 SYDVKM. CDR3 amino acids: CASVAQGVGYEQYF. CDR3 DNA: TGTGCCAGCGTCGCCCAGGGGGTTGGCTACGAGCAGTACTTC.

This rearrangement joins TRBV18 to TRBJ2-3; D is uncertain. Between the trimmed V and J ends, which lost 3 bases and 8 bases, there was a span of 12 bases. There are 13 residues in the CDR3. Germline CDR1 and CDR2: KGHSH and LQKENI. CDR3 residues: CASSPSSTGTQYF. The CDR3 coding sequence is TGTGCCAGCTCACCGTCCTCGACGGGTACGCAGTATTTT. The full variable domain, its missing parts supplied by reference TRBV18 and TRBJ2-3, is NAGVMQNPRHLVRRRGQEARLRCSPMKGHSHVYWYRQLPEEGLKFMVYLQKENIIDESGMPKERFSAEFPKEGPSILRIQQVVRGDSAAYFCASSPSSTGTQYFGPGTRLTVL.

The chain links TRBV19 to TRBJ2-7; 7 nucleotides match TRBD1. V trimming: 2 bases; J trimming: 7 bases; junction bases outside the gene matches: 14. The V gene's germline CDR1 is LNHDA and CDR2 SQIVND (reference sequence). CDR3 length: 16 residues. CDR3: CASSITPGTAVGEQYF. CDR3 bases: TGTGCCAGTAGTATAACCCCCGGGACAGCTGTCGGGGAGCAGTACTTC.

For this clone: One junction end disagrees with the germline gene, perhaps due to a read error. The chain recombines TRBV6-1 with TRBJ1-6; D not certain. Germline CDR1 is MNHNS and CDR2 is SASEGT. The CDR3 runs 11 residues. Here the CDR3 DNA reads TGTGCCAGCAGTGAAGGTTCATCCCTCCACTTT. Protein product: CASSEGSSLHF.

The chain uses TRBV2 and TRBJ1-2, with a tentative D call TRBD1 (6 bases). V dropped 0 bases and J dropped 4 bases, with 12 bases sitting between them. The germline V gene has CDR1 SNHLY and CDR2 FYNNEI. The CDR3 sequence is 15 residues long. The CDR3 reads CASSEAAGAGYGYTF. In DNA, the CDR3 is TGTGCCAGCAGTGAAGCGGCAGGGGCCGGCTATGGCTACACCTTC.

This clone has just a few counts. The V gene is TRBV6-1, the J gene TRBJ2-5; tentatively, D is TRBD1 (6 bases). The germline gives CDR1 MNHNS, CDR2 SASEGT. The V end was cut by 0 bases, the J end by 1 base, with 12 bases between. CDR3 size: 16 residues. CDR3 protein: CASSEANRVFQETQYF. The CDR3, as DNA: TGTGCCAGCAGTGAAGCAAACAGGGTCTTCCAAGAGACCCAGTACTTC.

The chain carries TRBV6-1 and TRBJ2-5; D not certain. V was shortened by 1 base and J by 5 bases, with 14 bases between the two germline ends. CDR3 length: 15 residues. The germline gives CDR1 MNHNS, CDR2 SASEGT. CDR3 nucleotide sequence: TGTGCCAGCAGTGAAGGTCCTGAAGTCGGGGAGACCCAGTACTTC. Translation: CASSEGPEVGETQYF.

The chain recombines TRBV6-5 with TRBJ2-1; 8 nucleotides agree with TRBD1. The CDR3 has 11 amino acids. J gave up 15 bases and V 5 bases, and 6 bases lay outside the gene matches. Looked up from germline, CDR1 is MNHEY and CDR2 is SVGAGI. The CDR3 reads CASSNGQGPFF. In DNA form, the CDR3 reads TGTGCCAGCAGTAATGGACAGGGACCGTTCTTC.

Concerning this clone: The junction does not match germline at one end; this may be a read error. V and J are TRBV10-3 and TRBJ1-1; D is undetermined. In germline, CDR1 is ENHRY, CDR2 SYGVKD. This CDR3 is 12 amino acids long. The CDR3 loop reads CAISERSTEAFF. The CDR3 DNA reads TGTGCCATCAGTGAAAGAAGCACTGAAGCCTTCTTT.

This rearrangement joins TRBV18 to TRBJ1-1; perhaps TRBD1 as D (5 bases). Trimming removed 5 bases from V and 0 bases from J, with 10 bases in between. The CDR3 loop spans 14 amino acids. Germline lookup yields CDR1 KGHSH and CDR2 LQKENI. The CDR3 DNA follows: TGTGCCAGCTCAGCACGACAGATGAACACTGAAGCTTTCTTT. This sequence encodes CASSARQMNTEAFF.

The J gene is TRBJ2-7, the V gene TRBV14; perhaps TRBD1 as D (5 bases). CDR3 length equals 14 residues. Germline V lookup: CDR1 SGHDN, CDR2 FVKESK. Between the trimmed V and J ends, which lost 5 bases and 2 bases, there was a span of 13 bases. In DNA form, the CDR3 reads TGTGCCAGCAGCTCGACAGCTTACACCTACGAGCAGTACTTC. Residues: CASSSTAYTYEQYF.

This chain connects TRBV7-8 to TRBJ2-4; no clear D gene. V lost 5 bases, J lost 0 bases, and 11 bases lay in between. Germline assignment: CDR1 SGHVS and CDR2 FQNEAQ. The CDR3 runs 15 residues. CDR3 region: CASSPRWVAKNIQYF. The CDR3 DNA follows: TGTGCCAGCAGCCCGCGGTGGGTAGCCAAAAACATTCAGTACTTC.

The rearrangement links TRBV18 to TRBJ1-5; D perhaps matches TRBD1 (5 bases). Trimming shortened V by 6 bases and J by 4 bases, and 10 bases separated the two germline ends. The V gene's germline CDR1 is KGHSH and CDR2 LQKENI. The length of the CDR3 is 13 residues. DNA of the CDR3: TGTGCCAGCTCCGGGACTCTTAATCAGCCCCAGCATTTT. Translation gives CASSGTLNQPQHF.

The V and J genes are TRBV4-2 and TRBJ1-6; D remains unclear. CDR3 length equals 12 residues. Trimming took 0 bases from V and 10 from J, leaving 4 bases between them. Germline V CDR1 and CDR2: LGHNA, YNFKEQ. The CDR3 DNA follows: TGTGCCAGCAGCCAAGACGTCTCACCCCTCCACTTT. It codes for CASSQDVSPLHF.

This chain uses TRBV6-1 with TRBJ2-2; 8 bases agree with TRBD1. V was pared by 2 bases and J by 5 bases, with 13 bases of the junction left unmatched. Looked up from germline, CDR1 is MNHNS and CDR2 is SASEGT. This CDR3 contains 18 residues. For the CDR3, the DNA is TGTGCCAGCAGTGAATTCATCGAGGACAGGGTTAGGACCGGGGAGCTGTTTTTT. Its protein is CASSEFIEDRVRTGELFF.

The V call is TRBV7-2, the J call TRBJ1-6; TRBD1 might be the D (5 bases). From germline, CDR1 is SGHTA and CDR2 FQGNSA. The CDR3 consists of 14 residues. V was cut by 1 base and J by 9 bases, with 10 bases left in between. The CDR3 loop is CASSLVDRGSPLHF. The CDR3 DNA reads as TGTGCCAGCAGCTTAGTTGATAGGGGTTCACCCCTCCACTTT.

A single count supports this clone. This chain joins TRBV27 and TRBJ2-6; D gene uncertain. Germline CDR1 and CDR2: MNHEY and SMNVEV (reference sequence). The V end was cut by 1 base, the J end by 1 base, with 11 bases between. The CDR3 is made up of 17 amino acids. CDR3 sequence: CASSLLRSRSGANVLTF. The CDR3, as DNA: TGTGCCAGCAGTTTATTGAGGTCCAGATCTGGGGCCAACGTCCTGACTTTC.

This clone has just one count. The chain joins TRBV5-5 to TRBJ2-7; TRBD1 might be the D (5 bases). The CDR3 runs to 14 residues. The germline V gene has CDR1 SGHKS and CDR2 YYEKEE (reference sequence). V was trimmed by 0 bases and J by 11 bases, leaving 18 bases between them. Here the CDR3 reads CASSLVIQGSNEYF. CDR3 DNA: TGTGCCAGCAGCTTGGTGATCCAGGGTAGTAACGAGTACTTC.

The V call is TRBV28, the J call TRBJ1-4; D is unresolved. With 5 bases removed from V and 3 bases from J, the gap between germline ends came to 13 bases. The CDR3 is 15 amino acids. CDR1 is MDHEN and CDR2 is SYDVKM in the germline V gene. CDR3 in DNA: TGTGCCAGCAGTGGCCCGGGAGGTTCTAATGAAAAACTGTTTTTT. It yields the protein CASSGPGGSNEKLFF.

The CDR3 nucleotides are TGCGCCAGCAGCCAAGCTGGGACAGGGGGGAATGAGCAGTTCTTC. This sequence encodes CASSQAGTGGNEQFF. The chain employs TRBV4-1 and TRBJ2-1, with 11 bases fitting TRBD1. Germline V lookup: CDR1 MGHRA, CDR2 YSYEKL. The CDR3 is 15 amino acids. Germline trimming cut 1 base from V and 7 bases from J; bases unmatched to any gene: 3.